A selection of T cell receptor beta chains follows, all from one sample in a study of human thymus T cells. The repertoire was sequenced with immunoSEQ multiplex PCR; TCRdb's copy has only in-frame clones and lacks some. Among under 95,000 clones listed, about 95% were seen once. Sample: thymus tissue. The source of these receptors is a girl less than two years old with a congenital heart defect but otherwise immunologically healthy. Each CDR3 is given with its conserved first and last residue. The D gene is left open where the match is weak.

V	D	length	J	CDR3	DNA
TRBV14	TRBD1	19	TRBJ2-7	CASSQAPLRPGTGSYEQYF	TGTGCCAGCAGCCAAGCTCCTCTAAGGCCGGGGACAGGGTCCTACGAGCAGTACTTC
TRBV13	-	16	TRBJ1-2	CASSPWDRPYLIGGTF	TGTGCCAGCAGCCCCTGGGACCGCCCTTACCTTATTGGGGGGACCTTC
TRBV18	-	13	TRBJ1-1	CASSPQPLGEAFF	TGTGCCAGCTCACCACAACCTTTAGGTGAAGCTTTCTTT
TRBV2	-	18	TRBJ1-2	CASSELPQGRGDTYGYTF	TGTGCCAGCAGTGAGCTTCCCCAGGGCAGGGGCGATACCTATGGCTACACCTTC
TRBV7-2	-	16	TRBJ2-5	CASSLDGGSNQETQYF	TGTGCCAGCAGCTTAGATGGGGGTTCTAACCAAGAGACCCAGTACTTC
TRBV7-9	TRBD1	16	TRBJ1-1	CASSPGGDGTQNEAFF	TGTGCCAGCAGCCCAGGGGGGGACGGTACCCAAAATGAAGCTTTCTTT
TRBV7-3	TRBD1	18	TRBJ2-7	CASSLRSPDRGGTYEQYF	TGTGCCAGCAGCTTAAGATCCCCCGACAGGGGGGGAACCTACGAGCAGTACTTC
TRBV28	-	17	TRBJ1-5	CASSLVGAIYSNQPQHF	TGTGCCAGCAGTTTGGTGGGGGCGATCTATAGCAATCAGCCCCAGCATTTT
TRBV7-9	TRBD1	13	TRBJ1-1	CASSLARDSEAFF	TGTGCCAGCAGCTTGGCCCGGGACAGCGAAGCTTTCTTT
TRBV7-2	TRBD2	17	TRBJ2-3	CASSPPHSGRATDTQYF	TGTGCCAGCAGCCCCCCGCACAGCGGGAGGGCCACAGATACGCAGTATTTT
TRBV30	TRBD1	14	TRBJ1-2	CAWSVRGRHPGYTF	TGTGCCTGGAGTGTGAGGGGGCGTCATCCTGGCTACACCTTC
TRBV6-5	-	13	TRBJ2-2	CASSTRDTGELFF	TGTGCCAGCAGTACCCGGGACACCGGGGAGCTGTTTTTT
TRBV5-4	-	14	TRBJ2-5	CASSLWGGEETQYF	TGTGCCAGCAGCTTGTGGGGAGGTGAGGAGACCCAGTACTTC
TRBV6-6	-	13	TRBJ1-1	CASRLGGTTEAFF	TGTGCCAGCAGACTCGGGGGGACGACTGAAGCTTTCTTT
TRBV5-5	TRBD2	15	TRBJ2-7	CASSGPSGGSYEQYF	TGTGCCAGCAGCGGGCCTAGCGGGGGCTCCTACGAGCAGTACTTC